This TCR beta chain comes out of a study of CD8+ T cells in alopecia areata. Study at large: Female C3H/HeJ mice aged roughly 7-11 weeks received skin from spontaneously alopecic C3H/HeJ graft donors aged roughly 6-12 months. Study findings and constraints: Clonality was higher in lesional than normal scalp, especially in alopecia totalis/universalis.

Between the trimmed V and J ends, which lost 2 bases and 3 bases, there was a span of 11 bases. Germline CDR1 NNHDY, CDR2 SYVADS. This CDR3 region has 15 residues. Extraction of RNA preceded its reverse transcription into cDNA, which served as the sequencing template. Clones were read by immunoSEQ multiplex PCR, and TCRdb kept only the in-frame ones, dropping some. This table holds some 120,000 clones with no singletons; the top ten claim around a fifth. Turning to this clone: Its specificity is not known. The germline and genes are mouse ones. The read gets to within 4 residues of the CDR3 end, and the germline J gene fills in the rest.

The TCR was taken from a C3H/HeJ mouse with alopecia areata. The MHC haplotype of the strain is H2-k. The rearrangement links TRBV13-3 to TRBJ1-4, with a weak D call TRBD1 (6 bases). What was sequenced was lesional skin. The CDR3 bases that were read are TGTGCCAGCAGTGAAGGAGGGACAACCAACGAA. It yields the protein CASSEGGTTNE. The whole CDR3 region reads CASSEGGTTNERLFF.